This T cell receptor beta chain was sequenced in a study of siplizumab effects on memory and regulatory T cells. The CDR3 contains 16 residues. The V and J ends lost 3 bases and 0 bases respectively, with 15 bases between them. Looked up from germline, CDR1 is MGHRA and CDR2 is YSYEKL. Assays captured 75,000 to 100,000 TCR templates per sample. Measured with immunoSEQ multiplex PCR; TCRdb has only the in-frame clones, and not every one. The sample contains more than 50,000 clones, over 85% of which appear only once. Overall study findings and caveats: Proliferating siplizumab-culture Treg suppressive function went unconfirmed. Naive T cells looked more diverse than memory cells, and they looked like major contributors to the alloresponse.

Of note for this clone: The antigen is undetermined.

This clonotype was sampled from a human donor in good health. The J gene is TRBJ2-7, the V gene TRBV4-1; D not resolved. Sequencing input: CD8+ T cells sorted from blood. CDR3 sequence (DNA): TGCGCCAGCAGCCACCTCTGGACGGGTAGCTCCTACGAGCAGTACTTC. The encoded protein is CASSHLWTGSSYEQYF.